The 2 T cell receptor beta chains below all came from one sample that was sequenced in a study of T cells in localized non-small cell lung cancer. Repertoires were generated with immunoSEQ multiplex PCR, while TCRdb's copy carries only in-frame clones and drops some. The sample holds about 3,500 clones, about 29% seen once. This specimen consisted of normal lung tissue next to the tumor, obtained before any cancer treatment. The source is a woman aged 35-75 years with stage I lung adenocarcinoma.

The J gene is TRBJ1-1, the V gene TRBV6-8; D is unresolved. From germline, CDR1 is MNHGY and CDR2 SAAAGT. V gave up 7 bases and J gave up 4 bases, with 13 bases separating them. The CDR3 covers 13 residues. In DNA, the CDR3 is TGTGCCAGCACCCAAAGCCCGCGCACTGAAGCTTTCTTT. This gives the protein CASTQSPRTEAFF.

The chain joins TRBV28 to TRBJ1-5; D ambiguous. The V end lost 3 bases, the J end lost 6 bases, and 15 bases lay between the germline ends. Per germline, CDR1 MDHEN and CDR2 SYDVKM. This CDR3 comprises 15 residues. In DNA form, the CDR3 reads TGTGCCAGCAGTTTCTCAGGAGGCATAAGTCAGCCCCAGCATTTT. Encoded protein: CASSFSGGISQPQHF.